The rows below give T cell receptor beta chains drawn from one sample of a study of vaccination and CD4 T cells after COVID-19. Their target antigens are unknown. TCRdb reanalysed the PCR reads using MiXCR and keeps one entry per CDR3 protein. The sample shows fewer than 9,500 distinct CDR3 sequences, over 45% of them seen only once. The sequenced sample consisted of CD4+ T cells from blood, cultured in vitro. Source of these receptors: a human donor who had recovered from COVID-19. CDR3s include the opening cysteine and the closing phenylalanine or tryptophan. D genes are given only for firm matches. A row's size may be missing; if present it is once, few, many or a size class.

clone_size j_call d_call v_call cdr3_nt cdr3_aa
NA TRBJ1-2 TRBD1 TRBV6-1 TGTGCCAGCAGTACCGGGACAGGGGGCTTTTATGGCTACACCTTC CASSTGTGGFYGYTF
NA TRBJ1-1 TRBD1 TRBV12-3/TRBV12-4 TGTGCCAGCAGTTCGGGACAGGGCCACAAAGCTTTCTTT CASSSGQGHKAFF
NA TRBJ2-7 NA TRBV27 TGTGCCAGCAGTTTATCGGGTGCCGTGGGATACGAGCAGTACTTC CASSLSGAVGYEQYF
NA TRBJ2-5 NA TRBV7-2 TGTGCCAGCAGCTTAACACGGGGTTTGAGGGGAAGAGAGACCCAGTACTTC CASSLTRGLRGRETQYF
NA TRBJ2-7 TRBD1 TRBV24-1 TGTGCCACCACTACCGGGCCGGGACAGGGGGCCTACGAGCAGTACTTC CATTTGPGQGAYEQYF
NA TRBJ2-5 NA TRBV29-1 TGCAGCTTCTCAATCCCCATTCCGCGAGAGACCCAGTACTTC CSFSIPIPRETQYF
NA TRBJ2-1 NA TRBV6-2/TRBV6-3 TGTGCCAGCTCCAACCCCCGAGACCCACCTTCATTCTTC CASSNPRDPPSFF
NA TRBJ2-7 NA TRBV12-3/TRBV12-4 TGTGCCAGCAGTCCCCCGTGGACAGGGAGGGACGAGCAGTACTTC CASSPPWTGRDEQYF
NA TRBJ1-2 NA TRBV20-1 TGCAGTGTTAGAGATTTGACATCCCGTGGCTACACCTTC CSVRDLTSRGYTF
NA TRBJ2-5 TRBD2 TRBV24-1 TGTGCCACCAGTGATCGACTAGCGGGAGCGGGAGAGACCCAGTACTTC CATSDRLAGAGETQYF
NA TRBJ2-3 NA TRBV29-1 TGCAGCGTTGGACGGGCAGATACGCAGTATTTT CSVGRADTQYF
NA TRBJ2-7 TRBD1 TRBV7-2 TGTGCCAGCAGCTTAGTGGGACAGATCACCTACGAGCAGTACTTC CASSLVGQITYEQYF
NA TRBJ2-5 NA TRBV10-3 TGTGCCATCAGTGAGTCAAGGGGGAAGGGTCAAGAGACCCAGTACTTC CAISESRGKGQETQYF
once TRBJ2-7 NA TRBV5-1 TGCGCCAGCAGCTTGGACCAGGTCACCACCTACGAGCAGTACTTC CASSLDQVTTYEQYF
few TRBJ2-3 NA TRBV20-1 TGCAGTGCTAGGGAGACTTCTGTGGATACGCAGTATTTT CSARETSVDTQYF
NA TRBJ2-5 NA TRBV7-9 TGTGCCAGCAGCCTGTGGACACCACTCCAAGAGACCCAGTACTTC CASSLWTPLQETQYF
NA TRBJ2-3 NA TRBV5-1 TGCGCCAGCAGCCCCCGCGCAGGCCGCACAGATACGCAGTATTTT CASSPRAGRTDTQYF
NA TRBJ2-7 NA TRBV7-3 TGTGCCAGCAGCTTATACGAGCAGTACTTC CASSLYEQYF
NA TRBJ1-5 TRBD1 TRBV6-1 TGTGCCAGCAGTGGGCGCCTCACAGGGGGCAATCAGCCCCAGCATTTT CASSGRLTGGNQPQHF
NA TRBJ2-5 NA TRBV27 TGTGCCAGCAGTTCCAGTGGTGGAGTGAATACCCAGTACTTC CASSSSGGVNTQYF
few TRBJ2-3 NA TRBV7-2 TGTGCCAGCAGCCAACGACAGAGTAACACAGATACGCAGTATTTT CASSQRQSNTDTQYF
NA TRBJ1-6 TRBD1 TRBV6-1 TGTGCCAGCAGTCAGGGGGGGGTTTCCTCCCTCCACTTT CASSQGGVSSLHF
NA TRBJ1-4 TRBD1 TRBV27 TGTGCCAGCAGTTTATCGGACAGGGACGGAAAACTGTTTTTT CASSLSDRDGKLFF
NA TRBJ2-7 NA TRBV20-1 TGCAGTGCACAGGACCCCTACGAGCAGTACTTC CSAQDPYEQYF
NA TRBJ2-5 TRBD2 TRBV20-1 TGCAGTGCCAAGACTAGCGGGGGTAAGGAGACCCAGTACTTC CSAKTSGGKETQYF
NA TRBJ1-2 NA TRBV7-9 TGTGCCAGCAGCCGCGCGGGTCTACACTATGGCTACACCTTC CASSRAGLHYGYTF
NA TRBJ2-7 TRBD2 TRBV9 TGTGCCAGCAGCGTAGATGCGGGGGAACCCTACGAGCAGTACTTC CASSVDAGEPYEQYF
few TRBJ2-2 NA TRBV7-2 TGTGCCAGCAGCTTAGACGGGGGCTCCGGGGAGCTGTTTTTT CASSLDGGSGELFF
NA TRBJ2-7 TRBD2 TRBV20-1 TGCAGTGCTAGAGAAAGGGCTAGCGGGGTATACGAGCAGTACTTC CSARERASGVYEQYF
NA TRBJ2-1 TRBD2 TRBV11-3 TGTGCCAGCGTTGGAGTAGCGGGAGCCGCTGAGCAGTTCTTC CASVGVAGAAEQFF
NA TRBJ2-1 NA TRBV6-1 TGTGCCAGCAGACCCGGGGACAACGCGGGGTACAATGAGCAGTTCTTC CASRPGDNAGYNEQFF
NA TRBJ2-7 TRBD2 TRBV6-1 TGTGCCAGCGGCGGACTAGCGGGACCGGGGGAGCAGTACTTC CASGGLAGPGEQYF
NA TRBJ2-1 TRBD1 TRBV6-1 TGTGCCAGCACCAAGGTGAAAGGGGGCAAAGTAGACAATGAGCAGTTCTTC CASTKVKGGKVDNEQFF